This TCR beta chain appears in the sequencing data of a study of Ad26.COV2.S vaccination and SARS-CoV-2 variants. As for the study in general: The study gave Ad26.COV2.S intramuscularly, once or twice 56 days apart.

Measured with immunoSEQ multiplex PCR; TCRdb has only the in-frame clones, and not every one. The sample contains 350,000 to 450,000 clones, approximately 81% of which appear only once. CDR3 size: 11 residues. Trimming stripped 10 bases from V and 2 bases from J, with 7 bases between. CDR1 and CDR2 from the germline V gene are MNHEY and SVGAGI. For this clone: Its antigen is not identified.

Study-level findings and limits: Possibly, TCR breadth and depth analyses underestimated total T cell responses. Whether participants received vaccine or placebo, their non-spike TCR breadth was similar.

Sample treatment: roughly 20 received Ad26.COV2.S at low or high dose, single or two shots; 5 received placebo; per-sample allocation not given. Day 63 after the first injection of vaccine or placebo was the sampling time. This sample comprised peripheral blood, obtained in a trial of Ad26.COV2.S vaccine versus placebo. The chain employs TRBV6-5 and TRBJ2-3, with no clear D. The TCR comes from a person between 18 and 65 years old who received the Ad26.COV2.S COVID-19 vaccine or a placebo. CDR3 bases: TGTGCCACTAGTCTCACAGATACGCAGTATTTT. Its translation is CATSLTDTQYF.